This T cell receptor (beta chain) originates from a study of T cell clones after liver transplantation. As for the study in general: In this trial, immunosuppression withdrawal was attempted within 2 years of liver transplant. Subjects received no induction therapy and standard immunosuppression until randomization at 12-24 months post-transplant.

The assay was immunoSEQ multiplex PCR, and TCRdb's table has in-frame clones only and misses some. The repertoire holds fewer than 20,000 clones, with more than 80% as singletons. This TCR was sampled from a human patient who received a liver transplant. These T cells may partly come from the graft donor. Sequenced here: CD8+ T cells from blood, sampled approximately 45 months after liver transplant.

CDR3 nucleotides: TGTGCCAGCAGCATGGGACCGTACGAGCAGTACTTC. As protein: CASSMGPYEQYF. V is TRBV11-3 and J is TRBJ2-7; D assignment may be TRBD1 or TRBD2 (5 bases each). CDR3 length: 12 amino acids. Trimming shortened V by 5 bases and J by 4 bases, and 9 bases separated the two germline ends. Germline V gene data show CDR1 as SGHNT and CDR2 as YENEEA.